Below, 12 T cell receptor beta chains from the same sample are listed, as sequenced in a study of T-cell reconstitution after alpha-beta-depleted transplantation in children. The TCRbeta library was prepared with unique molecular identifiers. TCRdb used MiXCR to reprocess the PCR reads, holding one entry per CDR3 protein. Altogether some 600,000 distinct CDR3 sequences are present, 13% being singletons, with the ten largest covering 2% to 2.5%. Sample: PBMCs, mostly from graft donor cells, taken 360 days after TCRalphabeta/CD19-depleted stem cell transplant. These receptors all stem from a male patient aged 10 to 17 who had a stem cell transplant for acute myeloid leukemia, so the T cells may come from the graft donor.

This clonotype appeared a few times. The rearrangement uses TRBV29-1 and TRBJ2-7, with D maybe TRBD1 (5 bases). Germline CDR1 is SQVTM and CDR2 is ANQGSEA. The CDR3 covers 13 residues. V shed 2 bases and J shed 3 bases, with 11 bases lying between them. CDR3 protein: CSVETTEYYEQYF. CDR3 coding DNA: TGCAGCGTTGAAACGACAGAGTACTACGAGCAGTACTTC.

The chain recombines TRBV27 with TRBJ2-5; D is uncertain. The V gene lost 3 bases and the J gene lost 5 bases, with 10 bases spanning the gap. The length of the CDR3 is 13 residues. CDR1 is MNHEY, CDR2 SMNVEV, per germline (reference sequence). CDR3 sequence: CASSFFPPETQYF. CDR3 in DNA: TGTGCCAGCAGTTTCTTCCCTCCGGAGACCCAGTACTTC.

This clonotype was detected only a few times. CDR3 loop: CASSLHLAGGTDTQYF. In DNA form, the CDR3 reads TGTGCCAGCAGCTTGCACCTAGCGGGAGGCACAGATACGCAGTATTTT. J is TRBJ2-3 and V is TRBV11-2, with 10 bases matching TRBD2. The V and J ends lost 3 bases and 1 base, in that order; junction bases with no gene match: 4. The CDR3 consists of 16 residues. Germline loops: CDR1 SGHAT, CDR2 FQNNGV.

The rearrangement joins TRBV13 to TRBJ2-7; tentative D call: TRBD2 (7 bases). Looked up from germline, CDR1 is PRHDT and CDR2 is FYEKMQ (reference sequence). This CDR3 region has 15 residues. V was shortened by 6 bases and J by 5 bases, with 20 bases between the two germline ends. This CDR3 is CASRKGGAGGDEQYF. CDR3 bases: TGTGCCAGCAGGAAAGGGGGGGCCGGAGGTGACGAGCAGTACTTC.

The genes are TRBV18 and TRBJ2-7; weak D call: TRBD2 (6 bases). V was clipped by 2 bases and J by 5 bases, with 19 bases between them. The CDR3 is 16 amino acids. Germline loops: CDR1 KGHSH, CDR2 LQKENI. The CDR3 region has the DNA TGTGCCAGCTCACCAAGCTTCGGGCGGGACGGCCACGAGCAGTACTTC. This translates into CASSPSFGRDGHEQYF.

This clonotype has only a few counts. J is TRBJ2-3 and V is TRBV19; no clear D. The CDR3 is 12 residues long. Trimming left V 7 bases short and J 1 base short, with 6 bases between. CDR1 is LNHDA, CDR2 SQIVND, per germline (reference sequence). DNA for the CDR3: TGTGCCAGTAAACCCGGCACAGATACGCAGTATTTT. Its translation: CASKPGTDTQYF.

The V gene is TRBV20-1, the J gene TRBJ2-7; 8 bases align to TRBD2. The length of the CDR3 is 14 residues. CDR1 is DFQATT and CDR2 is SNEGSKA in the germline V gene (reference sequence). V lost 6 bases and J lost 2; bases outside the gene matches: 9. The CDR3 sequence: CSAPQLAGPYEQYF. The DNA of the CDR3 is TGCAGTGCCCCCCAGCTAGCGGGCCCCTACGAGCAGTACTTC.

V and J are TRBV7-2 and TRBJ2-7, with D perhaps TRBD1 (5 bases). The CDR3 covers 13 residues. In germline, CDR1 is SGHTA, CDR2 FQGNSA. Between the trimmed V and J ends, which lost 5 bases and 7 bases, there was a span of 15 bases. The CDR3 sequence: CASSPPVRGEQYF. CDR3 sequence (DNA): TGTGCCAGCAGCCCCCCGGTTAGGGGTGAGCAGTACTTC. Based on the CDR3 plus reference TRBV7-2 and TRBJ2-7, the full variable domain is GAGVSQSPSNKVTEKGKDVELRCDPISGHTALYWYRQSLGQGLEFLIYFQGNSAPDKSGLPSDRFSAERTGGSVSTLTIQRTQQEDSAVYLCASSPPVRGEQYFGPGTRLTVT.

In its sample, this clonotype was seen many times. The chain carries TRBV20-1 and TRBJ2-3, with 9 bases matching TRBD2. The CDR3 covers 13 residues. CDR1 and CDR2 from the germline V gene are DFQATT and SNEGSKA (reference sequence). V lost 8 bases and J lost 3; bases outside the gene matches: 6. CDR3 nucleotide sequence: TGCAGTCCCGCGGGAGGGAGGACAGATACGCAGTATTTT. Translation: CSPAGGRTDTQYF.

A remark on this clonotype: This may be a read error: a much more frequent sequence differs by one nucleotide. The gene calls are TRBV20-1 and TRBJ2-3; 11 positions agree with TRBD1. The CDR3 is 15 amino acids. Germline V gene lookup returns CDR1 DFQATT and CDR2 SNEGSKA (reference sequence). The CDR3, as DNA: TGCTGTGCTATGGGACAGGGGGTACGCACAGATACGCAGTATTTT. This encodes CCAMGQGVRTDTQYF.

This rearrangement joins TRBV12-3 or TRBV12-4 to TRBJ2-5; 11 bases align to TRBD1. With 5 bases clipped from V and 4 bases from J, the junction kept 15 bases outside the gene matches. The CDR3 contains 18 residues. CDR3 DNA sequence: TGTGCCAGCAGTCCAGGACAGGGGGCGCGAAATGGGGGAGAGACCCAGTACTTC. It translates to CASSPGQGARNGGETQYF.

This clonotype was recorded at least ten times. This chain joins TRBV7-2 and TRBJ1-6; possible D gene TRBD1, 6 bases. Trimming left V 1 base short and J 7 bases short, with 11 bases between. CDR1 SGHTA and CDR2 FQGNSA come from the germline V gene. CDR3 size: 15 residues. This CDR3 reads CASSLVGQRNSPLHF. Written as DNA, the CDR3 is TGTGCCAGCAGCTTAGTTGGACAGCGGAATTCACCCCTCCACTTT.